This TCR beta chain was observed in a study of blood T cell repertoires in COVID-19. Study-wide context: The United States, Italy and Spain provided the acute and convalescent COVID-19 samples. The cDNA or gDNA used as material had been derived from T cells, B-cell-depleted T cells, or PBMCs.

Original methodology: Estimated nucleated cell counts came from reference gene primer amplification. The data were produced by immunoSEQ multiplex PCR, yet TCRdb's version contains in-frame clones alone and is incomplete. D and trimming were read from the DNA, whereas the V and J calls and clone size are those reported in that table. The sample carries about 300,000 clones, around 88% recorded once. The CDR3 loop spans 14 amino acids. J was trimmed by 7 bases and V by 3 bases; bases with no gene match: 9. The germline V gene has CDR1 GTSNPN and CDR2 SVGIG (reference sequence). This clonotype was obtained from a woman in her 30s who had recovered from COVID-19. The sample taken for sequencing was peripheral blood. This chain uses TRBV30 with TRBJ1-2; 9 bases are a match to TRBD1. The DNA for the CDR3 is TGTGCCTGGAGCTTACAGGGGGCGCGAGGTGGCTACACCTTC. Translation: CAWSLQGARGGYTF.